This T cell receptor beta chain came from a study of T-cell reconstitution after alpha-beta-depleted transplantation in children. General study findings and limits: There were some patients whose high TCRbeta diversity at day 60 came from surviving recipient T cells and thymic progenitors. It was reported that alpha-beta T cells came from several hundred expanded graft clones (about two months after transplant). At the one-year point after transplant, T-cell counts and TCRbeta diversity were found to come mostly from T cells that had been newly produced.

This CDR3 is 16 amino acids long. V dropped 4 bases and J dropped 0; count of bases not matched to a gene: 6. The germline V gene encodes CDR1 LGHNA and CDR2 YSLEER. This clonotype was seen ten or more times. Its antigen is unidentified. Preparation of the TCRbeta library involved a method that used unique molecular identifiers. Each CDR3 protein is one row after TCRdb ran MiXCR on the PCR reads. The table has approximately 32,000 distinct CDR3 sequences, 6.4% seen once. The clonotype comes from a child less than two years old who had a stem cell transplant for acute myeloid leukemia, so the T cells may come from the graft donor. Specimen: peripheral blood, collected 60 days after TCRalphabeta/CD19-depleted stem cell transplant. The J gene is TRBJ2-1, the V gene TRBV4-3, with TRBD2 matching 7 bases. For the CDR3, the DNA is TGCGCCAGCAGCCGGGAGGCTAGCGGCTCCTACAATGAGCAGTTCTTC. It is translated as CASSREASGSYNEQFF.